These 27 T cell receptor beta chains came from one sample sequenced in a study of blood T cell repertoires in COVID-19. The repertoire was sequenced with immunoSEQ multiplex PCR; TCRdb's copy has only in-frame clones and lacks some. The sample includes fewer than 35,000 clones, roughly 80% seen only once; the top ten take about 1.8%. The sample taken for sequencing was peripheral blood. The receptors come from a man aged 80 or over with active or convalescent COVID-19.

The V and J genes are TRBV18 and TRBJ1-3; D might be TRBD1 (5 bases). The V end was cut by 3 bases, the J end by 0 bases, with 12 bases between. CDR1 is KGHSH and CDR2 is LQKENI in the germline V gene. This CDR3 contains 16 residues. CDR3 protein: CASSPGTPSSGNTIYF. DNA of the CDR3: TGTGCCAGCTCACCCGGGACTCCTAGCTCTGGAAACACCATATATTTT. Variable domain in full (rest from reference TRBV18 and TRBJ1-3): NAGVMQNPRHLVRRRGQEARLRCSPMKGHSHVYWYRQLPEEGLKFMVYLQKENIIDESGMPKERFSAEFPKEGPSILRIQQVVRGDSAAYFCASSPGTPSSGNTIYFGEGSWLTVV.

The sample holds one count of this clone. The J gene is TRBJ2-1, the V gene TRBV9, with TRBD2 as a possible D gene (5 bases). The germline CDR1 and CDR2 sequences are SGDLS and YYNGEE. CDR3 length equals 15 residues. V gave up 0 bases and J gave up 2 bases, with 9 bases separating them. The CDR3 DNA reads TGTGCCAGCAGCGTAGGAGTAGCGCCCTACAATGAGCAGTTCTTC. Its translation is CASSVGVAPYNEQFF.

The CDR3 sequence: CASNDDSHHFSGANVLTF. The CDR3 region has the DNA TGTGCCAGCAATGACGACAGTCATCACTTCTCTGGGGCCAACGTCCTGACTTTC. This chain links TRBV2 with TRBJ2-6; a weak D match, TRBD1 (5 bases). Germline lookup yields CDR1 SNHLY and CDR2 FYNNEI. CDR3 length equals 18 residues. V lost 7 bases and J 0 bases, leaving 19 bases between the germline ends.

The chain employs TRBV6-5 and TRBJ1-3; perhaps TRBD1 as D (6 bases). There are 14 residues in the CDR3. CDR1 is MNHEY and CDR2 is SVGAGI in the germline V gene. Trimming cost V 6 bases and J 2 bases, with 11 bases left between them. The CDR3 sequence: CASSGGGAGNTIYF. In DNA form, the CDR3 reads TGTGCCAGCAGCGGAGGGGGGGCTGGAAACACCATATATTTT.

The chain recombines TRBV19 with TRBJ1-5; D not resolved. Germline assignment: CDR1 LNHDA and CDR2 SQIVND (reference sequence). With 1 base removed from V and 6 bases from J, the gap between germline ends came to 16 bases. The CDR3 extends over 16 amino acids. CDR3 in amino acids: CASSIGYPGVFQPQHF. DNA of the CDR3: TGTGCCAGTAGTATAGGCTACCCGGGAGTGTTTCAGCCCCAGCATTTT.

A remark on this clone: Mismatch with germline at one junction end may stem from a read error. The V and J genes are TRBV2 and TRBJ1-2; D is unresolved. CDR3 length: 13 residues. Germline CDR1 SNHLY, CDR2 FYNNEI. The CDR3 coding sequence is TGTGCCAGCAGCGAAGATGACACCTATGGCTACACCTTC. It yields the protein CASSEDDTYGYTF.

The chain recombines TRBV6-2 or TRBV6-3 with TRBJ2-1, with 9 positions matching TRBD2. Germline V lookup: CDR1 MNHEY, CDR2 SVGEGT. CDR3 size: 20 residues. J was trimmed by 7 bases and V by 0 bases; bases with no gene match: 19. The CDR3 region has the DNA TGTGCCAGCAGTTACTCGATACCTAGCGGGATAAGATTGAGGTTAAATGAGCAGTTCTTC. This codes for CASSYSIPSGIRLRLNEQFF.

This clone was counted a single time. The rearrangement links TRBV10-1 to TRBJ1-3; D is possibly TRBD1 (5 bases). Germline lookup yields CDR1 WNHNN and CDR2 SYGVQD (reference sequence). The V end was cut by 5 bases, the J end by 0 bases, with 8 bases between. CDR3 length: 14 residues. The CDR3 region is CASSRTGSGNTIYF. CDR3 nucleotide sequence: TGCGCCAGCAGTCGTACAGGCTCTGGAAACACCATATATTTT.

This clone appeared a few times. The V call is TRBV27, the J call TRBJ1-2, with 8 bases fitting TRBD1. The V gene's germline CDR1 is MNHEY and CDR2 SMNVEV (reference sequence). The V and J ends lost 4 bases and 5 bases, in that order; junction bases with no gene match: 9. CDR3 length: 15 residues. In DNA form, the CDR3 reads TGTGCCAGCAGTTCCCCCGGACAGGGCGCTTATGGCTACACCTTC. Translating it yields CASSSPGQGAYGYTF.

This chain connects TRBV12-5 to TRBJ1-6; D is uncertain. The CDR3 spans 16 residues. Germline loops: CDR1 LGHNT, CDR2 FRNRAP. Trimming cost V 7 bases and J 0 bases, with 13 bases left between them. As DNA, the CDR3 is TGTGCTAGTGCCCTACCGGGGAGCTCCTATAATTCACCCCTCCACTTT. Amino acid sequence: CASALPGSSYNSPLHF. The full variable domain, with the rest looked up from reference TRBV12-5 and TRBJ1-6, is DARVTQTPRHKVTEMGQEVTMRCQPILGHNTVFWYRQTMMQGLELLAYFRNRAPLDDSGMPKDRFSAEMPDATLATLKIQPSEPRDSAVYFCASALPGSSYNSPLHFGNGTRLTVT.

This clone was picked up one time. The chain combines TRBV3-1 (or the pseudogene TRBV3-2) with TRBJ2-5; 7 nucleotides agree with TRBD1. Unmatched junction bases numbered 2, after V lost 4 bases and J lost 3 bases. This CDR3 is built from 13 residues. The V gene's germline CDR1 is LGHDT and CDR2 YNNKEL (reference sequence). Here the CDR3 reads CASSRQGEETQYF. The CDR3 nucleotides are TGTGCCAGCAGCCGCCAGGGGGAAGAGACCCAGTACTTC.

The sample holds one count of this clone. The chain recombines TRBV11-3 with TRBJ2-2; 11 bases are a match to TRBD2. CDR3 length equals 15 residues. Germline CDR1 reads SGHNT; CDR2 reads YENEEA. Trimming took 3 bases from V and 7 from J; bases not matched to a gene: 4. CDR3 in amino acids: CASSFTSGRDGELFF. The DNA for the CDR3 is TGTGCCAGCAGCTTTACTAGCGGGAGAGACGGGGAGCTGTTTTTT.

This rearrangement joins TRBV5-8 to TRBJ2-7; 8 nucleotides align to TRBD1. After removal of 2 bases from V and 7 bases from J, the junction contained 14 bases not matched to a gene. The germline CDR1 and CDR2 sequences are SGHTS and YDEGEE. This CDR3 contains 16 residues. CDR3 nucleotides: TGTGCCAGCAGCTTATCAGGGGGCGCCGGGGCAAGGGAGCAGTACTTC. Protein sequence: CASSLSGGAGAREQYF. Full variable domain (missing parts from reference TRBV5-8 and TRBJ2-7): EAGVTQSPTHLIKTRGQQATLRCSPISGHTSVYWYQQALGLGLQFLLWYDEGEERNRGNFPPRFSGRQFPNYSSELNVNALELEDSALYLCASSLSGGAGAREQYFGPGTRLTVT.

The gene calls are TRBV25-1 and TRBJ1-2; D is uncertain. CDR3 length: 13 residues. Germline CDR1 is MGHDK and CDR2 is SYGVNS. The V gene lost 3 bases and the J gene lost 4 bases, with 9 bases spanning the gap. This CDR3 is CASSEAGSYGYTF. The CDR3 coding sequence is TGTGCCAGCAGTGAGGCAGGCTCCTATGGCTACACCTTC.

The chain couples TRBV15 to TRBJ1-4; 11 nucleotides align to TRBD1. The junction had 2 bases not matched to a gene; V was cut back by 3 bases and J by 5 bases. Germline V gene sequence: CDR1 LNHNV, CDR2 YYDKDF (reference sequence). The CDR3 has 15 amino acids. CDR3 protein: CATSSRDRGNEKLFF. DNA for the CDR3: TGTGCCACCAGCAGCCGGGACAGGGGGAATGAAAAACTGTTTTTT. The full variable domain, completed using reference TRBV15 and TRBJ1-4, is DAMVIQNPRYQVTQFGKPVTLSCSQTLNHNVMYWYQQKSSQAPKLLFHYYDKDFNNEADTPDNFQSRRPNTSFCFLDIRSPGLGDTAMYLCATSSRDRGNEKLFFGSGTQLSVL.

This chain connects TRBV2 to TRBJ2-7; maybe TRBD2 (5 bases). CDR3 length equals 14 residues. Per the germline V gene, CDR1 is SNHLY and CDR2 is FYNNEI. V lost 4 bases to trimming and J lost 0 bases, with 10 bases between them. CDR3 bases: TGTGCCAGCAGTGCCCAGGACTTCTCCTACGAGCAGTACTTC. It codes for CASSAQDFSYEQYF.

V gene TRBV5-4 combines with J gene TRBJ2-2; 10 bases match TRBD2. The CDR3 is 15 residues long. Losses at the gene ends were 2 bases for V and 6 bases for J; bases not matched to a gene: 4. Germline V gene sequence: CDR1 SGHNT, CDR2 YYREEE (reference sequence). The CDR3 coding sequence is TGTGCCAGCAGCTTAGCGGGGGGGTACGCCGGGGAGCTGTTTTTT. This encodes CASSLAGGYAGELFF. The full variable domain, rest sourced from reference TRBV5-4 and TRBJ2-2, is ETGVTQSPTHLIKTRGQQVTLRCSSQSGHNTVSWYQQALGQGPQFIFQYYREEENGRGNFPPRFSGLQFPNYSSELNVNALELDDSALYLCASSLAGGYAGELFFGEGSRLTVL.

The chain employs TRBV10-3 and TRBJ1-2; D not certain. CDR1 ENHRY and CDR2 SYGVKD come from the germline V gene. Trimming took off 0 bases at V and 8 bases at J, with 16 bases between the two ends. The CDR3 is 15 residues long. The CDR3 is CAISESRGQAAGYTF. The DNA of the CDR3 is TGTGCCATCAGTGAGTCCAGAGGGCAGGCGGCCGGCTACACCTTC.

This clone has just one count. This rearrangement joins TRBV27 to TRBJ1-6; D not resolved. CDR3 length: 15 amino acids. Trimming stripped 1 base from V and 7 bases from J, with 11 bases between. Germline CDR1 and CDR2: MNHEY and SMNVEV (reference sequence). DNA for the CDR3: TGTGCCAGCAGTTTATTCGGGGTCGGGAATTCACCCCTCCACTTT. Its protein is CASSLFGVGNSPLHF.

This chain uses TRBV6-1 with TRBJ2-7, with D maybe TRBD1 (5 bases). There are 14 residues in the CDR3. Trimming left V 0 bases short and J 4 bases short, with 10 bases between. In germline, CDR1 is MNHNS, CDR2 SASEGT. The CDR3 protein is CASSEADTFYEQYF. The CDR3 DNA reads TGTGCCAGCAGTGAAGCGGACACATTTTACGAGCAGTACTTC.

This CDR3 is CASSSSTGVYEQYF. CDR3 in DNA: TGTGCCAGCAGCAGTTCGACAGGGGTCTACGAGCAGTACTTC. V gene TRBV5-4 combines with J gene TRBJ2-7; TRBD1 matches at 8 bases. The V segment lost 4 bases and the J segment 3 bases; nucleotides outside the gene matches: 6. Per germline, CDR1 SGHNT and CDR2 YYREEE (reference sequence). The length of the CDR3 is 14 residues. The full variable domain, completed using reference TRBV5-4 and TRBJ2-7, is ETGVTQSPTHLIKTRGQQVTLRCSSQSGHNTVSWYQQALGQGPQFIFQYYREEENGRGNFPPRFSGLQFPNYSSELNVNALELDDSALYLCASSSSTGVYEQYFGPGTRLTVT.

The rearrangement links TRBV28 to TRBJ1-2, with TRBD1 matching over 9 bases. The CDR3 length is 13 residues. CDR1 MDHEN and CDR2 SYDVKM come from the germline V gene. The trim removed 6 bases at V and 8 bases at J, leaving 7 bases unmatched. The CDR3 is CASRETGGRGYTF. The CDR3 DNA follows: TGTGCCAGCAGAGAAACAGGGGGCCGCGGCTACACCTTC.

A single count supports this clone. The chain uses TRBV18 and TRBJ2-1; D gene unclear. The CDR3 is 14 amino acids. V was shortened by 6 bases and J by 0 bases, with 9 bases between the two germline ends. Germline V gene data show CDR1 as KGHSH and CDR2 as LQKENI. The CDR3 coding sequence is TGTGCCAGCTCGATCGTCAGCTCCTACAATGAGCAGTTCTTC. This encodes CASSIVSSYNEQFF.

The CDR3 region is CASILNRGSPNYGYTF. Written as DNA, the CDR3 is TGTGCCAGCATCCTCAATCGGGGGAGCCCTAACTATGGCTACACCTTC. The chain links TRBV28 to TRBJ1-2; D might be TRBD1 (5 bases). CDR3 length: 16 residues. CDR1 and CDR2 from the germline V gene are MDHEN and SYDVKM. V shed 7 bases and J shed 0 bases, with 18 bases lying between them.

The rearrangement uses TRBV5-1 and TRBJ2-5; TRBD2 aligns across 10 bases. CDR1 is SGHRS and CDR2 is YFSETQ in the germline V gene. CDR3 length: 15 amino acids. J was trimmed by 0 bases and V by 2 bases; bases with no gene match: 1. The CDR3 is CASSFSGRNQETQYF. The CDR3 DNA is TGCGCCAGCAGCTTTAGCGGGAGGAACCAAGAGACCCAGTACTTC.

This clone was seen just once. The chain has TRBV15 and TRBJ2-3, with TRBD2 matching over 12 bases. Trimming cost V 9 bases and J 6 bases; bases outside gene matches: 19. Germline values: CDR1 LNHNV, CDR2 YYDKDF (reference sequence). The CDR3 length is 18 residues. The CDR3 loop is CATIPGRLAGVGFDTQYF. CDR3 DNA: TGTGCCACTATTCCCGGGCGACTAGCGGGAGTCGGGTTCGATACGCAGTATTTT.

Regarding this clone: Relative to the germline gene, one junction end is altered; a read error may explain this. This chain joins TRBV7-8 and TRBJ2-7; 7 nucleotides line up with TRBD1. The CDR3 covers 11 residues. Germline loops: CDR1 SGHVS, CDR2 FQNEAQ. This CDR3 reads CASSPPPGQLF. The CDR3 DNA reads TGTGCCAGCAGCCCGCCACCGGGACAGCTATTC.